A selection of T cell receptor beta chains follows, all from one sample in a study of CD8 T cells in ankylosing spondylitis. MiXCR was run by TCRdb on the 5' RACE reads, yielding one entry per CDR3 protein. The table shows 200,000 to 250,000 distinct CDR3 sequences, with roughly 32% occurring only once. Sequenced input: blood, either unsorted or a sorted T cell fraction (not recorded which). All receptors come from a male donor with ankylosing spondylitis or in good health (not recorded which). The CDR3 runs from the conserved cysteine through the conserved F or W. Each record gives: J gene, D gene, clone size, V gene, CDR3 DNA, CDR3 protein. The D gene is left open where the match is weak. The size of a clone is reported for some rows only, either as once, few or many, or as a class for expanded clones.

>TRBJ2-4|-|few|TRBV20-1
TGCAGTGCTAGAGATCCCCACCCGACAGGACCCAAAAACATTCAGTACTTC
CSARDPHPTGPKNIQYF
>TRBJ1-1|-|few|TRBV6-5
TGTGCCAGCAGTTACTCGGACTTGAACACTGAAGCTTTCTTT
CASSYSDLNTEAFF
>TRBJ2-3|TRBD2|few|TRBV20-1
TGCAGTGCTTCCGGGACTACTATCACAGATACGCAGTATTTT
CSASGTTITDTQYF
>TRBJ2-1|-|-|TRBV7-7
TGTGCCAGCAGCCAAAGTCACGGGTCCCCCTACAATGAGCAGTTCTTC
CASSQSHGSPYNEQFF
>TRBJ2-3|-|few|TRBV15
TGTGCCACCAGCAGAGATACGGGGACAAGTGCCCCCGGTACGCAGTATTTT
CATSRDTGTSAPGTQYF
>TRBJ2-3|-|few|TRBV12-3/TRBV12-4
TGTGCCAGCAGCCTACCCCCGTTT
CASSLPPF
>TRBJ2-7|-|-|TRBV12-3/TRBV12-4
TGTGCCAGCAGTTTAGTGCTGAGGGAGCAGTACTTC
CASSLVLREQYF
>TRBJ2-3|TRBD2|-|TRBV9
TGTGCCAGCAGCCCTAGCGGGGGGGAGACCACAGATACGCAGTATTTT
CASSPSGGETTDTQYF
>TRBJ1-6|-|few|TRBV6-5
TGTGCCAGCAGTTACGAAGGAAATTCACCCCTCCACTTT
CASSYEGNSPLHF
>TRBJ1-2|-|many|TRBV20-1
TGCAGTGCTAGAGACAGGGATATAGTTCAGGGCTACACCTTC
CSARDRDIVQGYTF
>TRBJ2-5|-|few|TRBV20-1
TGCAGTGCTAGAAAGCCCGGGTACCAAGAGACCCAGTACTTC
CSARKPGYQETQYF
>TRBJ2-7|TRBD1|-|TRBV12-3/TRBV12-4
TGTGCCAGCAGTTTGGGACAGGTGGACGAGCAGTACTTC
CASSLGQVDEQYF
>TRBJ2-1|TRBD1|-|TRBV5-6
TGTGCCAGCAGCTTGGTGGGACAGTCCTACAATGAGCAGTTCTTC
CASSLVGQSYNEQFF
>TRBJ2-1|TRBD2|few|TRBV12-3/TRBV12-4
TGTGCCAGCAGTACCCTCCGGGGGGACTTGGGTGAGCAGTTCTTC
CASSTLRGDLGEQFF
>TRBJ2-1|TRBD1|few|TRBV20-1
TGCAGTGCTAGAGACTCTAGACAGGGGGCAATCTATAATGAGCAGTTCTTC
CSARDSRQGAIYNEQFF
>TRBJ2-7|TRBD1|-|TRBV10-3
TGTGCCATCAGTGAGTACTTTGGGACAGCCTACGAGCAGTACTTC
CAISEYFGTAYEQYF
>TRBJ2-7|-|-|TRBV28
TGTGCCAGCAGTTCGACAGTGTTGAACTCCTACGAGCAGTACTTC
CASSSTVLNSYEQYF
>TRBJ2-3|-|-|TRBV7-3
TGTGCCAGCAGCTTACAGGGGTTCACAGATACGCAGTATTTT
CASSLQGFTDTQYF
>TRBJ2-5|TRBD1|few|TRBV7-2
TGTGCCAGCAGCTTAGCGCTAGCAGGGGGCGAGACCCAGTACTTC
CASSLALAGGETQYF
>TRBJ2-7|-|-|TRBV6-5
TGTGCCAGCAGTTCCGGACTCCTTAGCTCCTACGAGCAGTACTTC
CASSSGLLSSYEQYF
>TRBJ1-5|-|few|TRBV7-3
TGTGCCAGCAGCTTAAGTGTCAATCAGCCCCAGCATTTT
CASSLSVNQPQHF
>TRBJ2-2|TRBD1|-|TRBV15
TGTGCCACCAGCAGACGCGACAGGGGACGGATCTCCGGGATCCGGGAGCTGTTTTTT
CATSRRDRGRISGIRELFF
>TRBJ1-6|TRBD1|once|TRBV12-3/TRBV12-4
TGTGCCAGCACCTGGGGACAGCTAAATTCACCCCTCCACTTT
CASTWGQLNSPLHF
>TRBJ2-6|-|few|TRBV7-6
TGTGCCAGCAGCTTACTCTCGTGGGGGCCTGGGGCCAACGTCCTGACTTTC
CASSLLSWGPGANVLTF
>TRBJ2-5|TRBD2|-|TRBV5-6
TGTGCCAGCAGCTCGATAGCGGGGGCGGAGACCCAGTACTTC
CASSSIAGAETQYF
>TRBJ2-2|TRBD1|few|TRBV20-1
TGCAGTGCTAGAGACGGGACAGTGAACACCGGGGAGCTGTTTTTT
CSARDGTVNTGELFF
>TRBJ1-1|-|many|TRBV12-3/TRBV12-4
TGTGCCAGCAGTTTAGGCCTAGGCACTGAAGCTTTCTTT
CASSLGLGTEAFF
>TRBJ2-5|-|-|TRBV4-1
TGCGCCAGCAGCCAAGAGTCAAGGGGGGCCAAGACCCAGTACTTC
CASSQESRGAKTQYF
>TRBJ1-4|-|-|TRBV15
TGTGCCACCAGCCGACGATCAGGGACACTAACTAATGAAAAACTGTTTTTT
CATSRRSGTLTNEKLFF
>TRBJ2-2|TRBD2|-|TRBV6-4
TGTGCCAGCAGTGGGCTTAGCGGGGGACGGGCCGGGGAGCTGTTTTTT
CASSGLSGGRAGELFF
>TRBJ1-6|-|few|TRBV12-3/TRBV12-4
TGTGCCAGCACTCCCGGTGGCAGTTTGGCCCCCCTCCACTTT
CASTPGGSLAPLHF
>TRBJ2-7|-|-|TRBV10-3
TGTGCCATCAGTGAGCCCCGTTCGGGGGCGCAGACCTACGAGCAGTACTTC
CAISEPRSGAQTYEQYF
>TRBJ1-4|-|-|TRBV20-1
TGCAGTGCTAGAGATGTAAGGTCTAATGAAAAACTGTTTTTT
CSARDVRSNEKLFF
>TRBJ2-1|TRBD2|-|TRBV30
TGTGCCTGGGGGCGGGAGGCCTACAATGAGCAGTTCTTC
CAWGREAYNEQFF
>TRBJ2-5|TRBD2|-|TRBV28
TGTGCCAGCAGTTTTGCTAGCGGGACGAAGACCCAGTACTTC
CASSFASGTKTQYF
>TRBJ1-2|-|few|TRBV20-1
TGCAGTGTTCAGCCCAGGGGATACGGCTACACCTTC
CSVQPRGYGYTF
>TRBJ2-7|-|few|TRBV15
TGTGCCACCAGCAGAGATCGGGGGACAGTGATAACCTACGAGCAGTACTTC
CATSRDRGTVITYEQYF
>TRBJ2-3|TRBD2|few|TRBV5-5
TGTGCCAGCAAAAGCAATAGCGGGAAGAGCACAGATACGCAGTATTTT
CASKSNSGKSTDTQYF
>TRBJ2-7|TRBD2|many|TRBV10-3
TGTGCCATCAGTGAGTCGACGGCTAGCGGATTATACGAGCAGTACTTC
CAISESTASGLYEQYF
>TRBJ2-1|-|few|TRBV5-5
TGTGCCAGCAGCTTTGGGGAAAGCTCCTACAATGAGCAGTTCTTC
CASSFGESSYNEQFF
>TRBJ1-2|TRBD1|-|TRBV5-1
TGCGCCAGCAGCCCTGCCGCAGGGGGGACCTATGGCTACACCTTC
CASSPAAGGTYGYTF
>TRBJ2-5|TRBD2|-|TRBV10-1
TGCGCCAGCAGTGAAGGCGGTAGCGGGCCCAAGACCCAGTACTTC
CASSEGGSGPKTQYF
>TRBJ2-7|-|-|TRBV4-1
TGCGCCAGCAGCCAAGATTGGGCGGGGTACGAGCAGTACTTC
CASSQDWAGYEQYF
>TRBJ2-3|-|few|TRBV5-5
TGTGCCAGCAGCTTGGACGGTACTAGCACAGATACGCAGTATTTT
CASSLDGTSTDTQYF
>TRBJ2-7|TRBD1|few|TRBV6-5
TGTGCCAGCAGTTACCTCCGCGGACAGGGCCCCCACGAGCAGTACTTC
CASSYLRGQGPHEQYF